This T cell receptor (beta chain) emerged from a study of T cell repertoires in cytomegalovirus infection. On the study more broadly: Public TCR beta signatures were indicative of both CMV infection and a matching HLA type.

Germline CDR1 is SGHVS and CDR2 is FNYEAQ. The CDR3 contains 15 residues. V was cut by 0 bases and J by 4 bases, with 13 bases left in between. This clonotype was found many times. Antigen: not known. Each CDR3 protein is one row after TCRdb ran MiXCR on the reads. The sample consists of over 150,000 distinct CDR3 sequences, roughly 19% of them appearing once. Study outcomes and limitations: HLA-C-restricted CMV clonotypes gave the most frequent clonotype in two of eight donors.

The J gene is TRBJ2-7, the V gene TRBV7-6; D remains ambiguous. This sequence was found in a human donor in good health (CMV status not recorded). Some clones in this sample may be carry-over from other donors' samples. Sequences were obtained from PBMCs. The CDR3 reads CASSLAYSSRYEQYF. The CDR3 coding sequence is TGTGCCAGCAGCTTAGCGTACAGCTCGAGGTACGAGCAGTACTTC.